These 16 T cell receptor beta chains were all obtained from the same sample, sequenced in a study of T-cell reconstitution after alpha-beta-depleted transplantation in children. Molecular barcoding with unique molecular identifiers was used for the TCRbeta library. MiXCR, run by TCRdb on the PCR reads, gives a single entry per CDR3 protein. The repertoire holds approximately 200,000 distinct CDR3 sequences, about 14% seen once, with less than 15% in the top ten. Sequenced material: PBMCs from the stem cell graft donor, taken from the stem cell graft. The receptor set was obtained from a human donor who donated a stem cell graft to a child with acute lymphoblastic leukemia.

The sample holds many counts of this clonotype. This chain uses TRBV7-6 with TRBJ1-5, with D maybe TRBD1 (5 bases). The CDR3 runs 14 residues. Trimming took off 2 bases at V and 3 bases at J, with 8 bases between the two ends. Germline CDR1 reads SGHVS; CDR2 reads FNYEAQ. The CDR3 spells CASSLQGTNQPQHF. The CDR3 coding sequence is TGTGCCAGCAGCTTACAGGGTACCAATCAGCCCCAGCATTTT.

This clonotype has a count of ten or more. The J gene is TRBJ1-2, the V gene TRBV30; D gene unclear. CDR3 size: 14 residues. V was pared by 1 base and J by 5 bases, with 14 bases between. The germline V gene encodes CDR1 GTSNPN and CDR2 SVGIG (reference sequence). CDR3 nucleotides: TGTGCCTGGAGTGACCCCGGTCTCATTTATGGCTACACCTTC. Protein sequence: CAWSDPGLIYGYTF.

This clonotype was recorded many times. The chain couples TRBV20-1 to TRBJ1-5; the D gene is possibly TRBD1 (5 bases). Per germline, CDR1 DFQATT and CDR2 SNEGSKA (reference sequence). Between the trimmed V and J ends, which lost 6 bases and 6 bases, there was a span of 12 bases. CDR3 length: 12 residues. This CDR3 is CSAPRVGQPQHF. The DNA for the CDR3 is TGCAGTGCCCCCAGGGTTGGTCAGCCCCAGCATTTT.

The chain combines TRBV12-3 or TRBV12-4 with TRBJ1-2, with D perhaps TRBD1 (6 bases). V lost 5 bases and J 11 bases, leaving 12 bases between the germline ends. The CDR3 loop spans 11 amino acids. The CDR3 DNA reads TGTGCCAGCAGTGTCCCAGGGGAATACACCTTC. Its protein is CASSVPGEYTF.

This clonotype has a count of ten or more. This sequence joins TRBV29-1 and TRBJ1-5; D uncertain. Germline V lookup: CDR1 SQVTM, CDR2 ANQGSEA. V was cut by 4 bases and J by 0 bases, with 7 bases left in between. This CDR3 spans 13 amino acids. CDR3 loop: CSVALGSNQPQHF. CDR3 nucleotides: TGCAGCGTTGCTCTAGGTAGCAATCAGCCCCAGCATTTT.

This rearrangement joins TRBV12-3 or TRBV12-4 to TRBJ1-5; TRBD1 aligns across 9 bases. V trimming: 6 bases; J trimming: 2 bases; junction bases outside the gene matches: 2. The CDR3 has 14 amino acids. The CDR3 DNA reads as TGTGCCAGCAGAAGGACAGGGGGCAATCAGCCCCAGCATTTT. It encodes CASRRTGGNQPQHF.

This clonotype was detected ten times or more. The rearrangement links TRBV5-1 to TRBJ2-7, with TRBD1 matching 9 bases. Germline loops: CDR1 SGHRS, CDR2 YFSETQ. The ends lost 0 bases at V and 1 base at J; junction bases unmatched: 5. CDR3 length: 16 amino acids. In nucleotides, the CDR3 is TGCGCCAGCAGCTTGGGAGAGGGACAGGGATCCTACGAGCAGTACTTC. Encoded protein: CASSLGEGQGSYEQYF.

This clonotype was counted many times. This chain links TRBV5-1 with TRBJ1-4; TRBD1 matches at 9 bases. From germline, CDR1 is SGHRS and CDR2 YFSETQ. The V segment lost 3 bases and the J segment 8 bases; nucleotides outside the gene matches: 14. The CDR3 is 17 residues long. CDR3 nucleotide sequence: TGCGCCAGCAGCTCGGGGAATATACAGGGGGCGCGCGAAAAACTGTTTTTT. Amino acid sequence: CASSSGNIQGAREKLFF. Based on the CDR3 plus reference TRBV5-1 and TRBJ1-4, the full variable domain is KAGVTQTPRYLIKTRGQQVTLSCSPISGHRSVSWYQQTPGQGLQFLFEYFSETQRNKGNFPGRFSGRQFSNSRSEMNVSTLELGDSALYLCASSSGNIQGAREKLFFGSGTQLSVL.

This clonotype occurred many times. V and J are TRBV12-3 or TRBV12-4 and TRBJ1-3, with unresolved D. V lost 5 bases and J 2 bases, leaving 10 bases between the germline ends. This CDR3 is built from 14 residues. The CDR3 DNA is TGTGCCAGCAGTCCCACCGGGGCTGGAAACACCATATATTTT. Translated: CASSPTGAGNTIYF.

This clonotype was seen repeatedly, ten times or more. V is TRBV4-1 and J is TRBJ1-2; D may be TRBD1 (5 bases). The CDR3 runs 14 residues. CDR1 and CDR2 (germline): MGHRA, YSYEKL. V was pared by 3 bases and J by 3 bases, with 11 bases between. For the CDR3, the DNA is TGCGCCAGCAGCCAGAGCACAGGATACTATGGCTACACCTTC. It yields the protein CASSQSTGYYGYTF.

Many counts were recorded for this clonotype. The chain joins TRBV11-2 to TRBJ2-1; D is possibly TRBD1 or TRBD2 (5 bases each). With 1 base removed from V and 8 bases from J, the gap between germline ends came to 15 bases. CDR3 length: 15 residues. Germline values: CDR1 SGHAT, CDR2 FQNNGV. The CDR3 sequence: CASSLVAGSGYEQFF. CDR3 DNA sequence: TGTGCCAGCAGCTTAGTCGCAGGGAGTGGGTATGAGCAGTTCTTC.

This clonotype was seen only a few times. The chain links TRBV29-1 to TRBJ2-5; D may be TRBD2 (6 bases). Per the germline V gene, CDR1 is SQVTM and CDR2 is ANQGSEA. Trimming shortened V by 4 bases and J by 1 base, and 13 bases separated the two germline ends. The CDR3 consists of 14 residues. The CDR3 DNA is TGCAGCGTTGGTATTCTAGCGAGCCAAGAGACCCAGTACTTC. This codes for CSVGILASQETQYF.

The table lists this clonotype with a few counts. This chain connects TRBV5-1 to TRBJ1-1; weak D call: TRBD1 (6 bases). Trimming left V 4 bases short and J 6 bases short, with 19 bases between. CDR1 and CDR2 (germline): SGHRS, YFSETQ. The CDR3 contains 15 residues. The CDR3 bases are TGCGCCAGCAGCGGAACGACGGGAGGGGGGCCTGAAGCTTTCTTT. Translation: CASSGTTGGGPEAFF.

The table lists this clonotype with a few counts. V and J are TRBV18 and TRBJ1-4; 10 bases align to TRBD1. From germline, CDR1 is KGHSH and CDR2 LQKENI. This CDR3 spans 14 amino acids. V shed 3 bases and J 10 bases; nucleotides not matched to a gene: 5. CDR3 DNA: TGTGCCAGCTCACCGGGACAGGGGACACCAAAACTGTTTTTT. Translation: CASSPGQGTPKLFF.

This clonotype was counted many times. J is TRBJ1-2 and V is TRBV12-3 or TRBV12-4; 7 nucleotides line up with TRBD1. After removal of 3 bases from V and 5 bases from J, the junction contained 9 bases not matched to a gene. The CDR3 runs 15 residues. CDR3 amino acids: CASSFQEGGAYGYTF. DNA of the CDR3: TGTGCCAGCAGTTTCCAAGAAGGGGGCGCGTATGGCTACACCTTC.

In this sample, this clonotype turned up once. J is TRBJ2-7 and V is TRBV20-1; D unresolved. The V and J ends lost 1 base and 4 bases respectively, with 17 bases between them. Germline CDR1 reads DFQATT; CDR2 reads SNEGSKA (reference sequence). The CDR3 length is 15 residues. CDR3 nucleotide sequence: TGCAGTGCTAGAGTAGAGAGACGAGGCCAGTACGAGCAGTACTTC. Its translation: CSARVERRGQYEQYF.